What follows are 20 T cell receptor beta chains derived from one specimen sequenced in a study of response to subunit inactivated influenza vaccine. TCRdb analysed the RT-PCR reads with MiXCR anew, one entry per CDR3 protein. This sample has around 180,000 distinct CDR3 sequences, with about 10% found just once. Sample: non-naive T cells sorted from PBMCs, taken on the day of vaccination. The receptors here all came from a man aged 45-65 years who received an inactivated influenza vaccine.

This sequence joins TRBV30 and TRBJ1-3; no reliable D call. The CDR3 covers 13 residues. Germline V lookup: CDR1 GTSNPN, CDR2 SVGIG (reference sequence). The V end lost 3 bases, the J end lost 0 bases, and 6 bases lay between the germline ends. The CDR3 region has the DNA TGTGCCTGGAGCCCGGACTCTGGAAACACCATATATTTT. Translated: CAWSPDSGNTIYF.

The sample holds many counts of this clonotype. V is TRBV3-1 and J is TRBJ2-6, with TRBD2 as a possible D gene (5 bases). V lost 5 bases to trimming and J lost 0 bases, with 14 bases between them. The CDR3 covers 17 residues. Germline V gene data show CDR1 as LGHDT and CDR2 as YNNKEL (reference sequence). CDR3 sequence: CASSSSWEISGANVLTF. The DNA for the CDR3 is TGTGCCAGCAGCAGTAGCTGGGAGATCTCTGGGGCCAACGTCCTGACTTTC.

The chain couples TRBV28 to TRBJ2-1; 15 bases agree with TRBD2. V was pared by 5 bases and J by 7 bases, with 12 bases of the junction left unmatched. The CDR3 contains 18 residues. Germline CDR1 reads MDHEN; CDR2 reads SYDVKM. In DNA form, the CDR3 reads TGTGCCAGCAGTCAGGGACTAGCGGGGGGCACCACTTTTAATGAGCAGTTCTTC. Protein: CASSQGLAGGTTFNEQFF.

The V gene is TRBV20-1, the J gene TRBJ2-5, with a possible D match to TRBD2 (6 bases). CDR1 is DFQATT and CDR2 is SNEGSKA in the germline V gene (reference sequence). The CDR3 has 13 residues. The V end lost 5 bases, the J end lost 6 bases, and 16 bases lay between the germline ends. This chain's CDR3 is CSAVTSEGKTQYF. The CDR3 DNA reads TGCAGTGCTGTGACTAGTGAGGGAAAGACCCAGTACTTC.

This clonotype was recorded at least ten times. The chain links TRBV27 to TRBJ2-2, with D maybe TRBD2 (6 bases). Trimming took 1 base from V and 5 from J, leaving 14 bases between them. Germline loops: CDR1 MNHEY, CDR2 SMNVEV (reference sequence). There are 16 residues in the CDR3. CDR3 sequence: CASSLLAGWTTGELFF. The CDR3 DNA reads as TGTGCCAGCAGTTTATTGGCGGGGTGGACGACCGGGGAGCTGTTTTTT.

This clonotype occurred a few times. The chain combines TRBV5-1 with TRBJ2-3, with 11 bases aligning to TRBD2. The CDR3 spans 16 residues. Germline V gene lookup returns CDR1 SGHRS and CDR2 YFSETQ. Germline trimming cut 0 bases from V and 6 bases from J; bases unmatched to any gene: 6. CDR3 residues: CASSLAAASGGDTQYF. For the CDR3, the DNA is TGCGCCAGCAGCTTGGCCGCGGCTAGCGGGGGGGATACGCAGTATTTT.

The sample holds many counts of this clonotype. The chain employs TRBV15 and TRBJ2-1, with 8 positions matching TRBD2. CDR3 length: 16 residues. V was clipped by 0 bases and J by 4 bases; unmatched bases: 5. The germline CDR1 and CDR2 sequences are LNHNV and YYDKDF (reference sequence). CDR3 protein: CATSRELADLYNEQFF. The CDR3 region has the DNA TGTGCCACCAGCAGAGAACTAGCGGATTTATACAATGAGCAGTTCTTC.

The chain employs TRBV4-2 and TRBJ2-3; TRBD2 aligns across 15 bases. The germline V gene encodes CDR1 LGHNA and CDR2 YNFKEQ. V shed 3 bases, J shed 6 bases, and the junction held 4 bases outside the gene matches. This CDR3 is 16 amino acids long. In DNA, the CDR3 is TGTGCCAGCAGCCAGGGACTAGCGGGAGGAAGGGATACGCAGTATTTT. Protein product: CASSQGLAGGRDTQYF.

This clonotype was recorded a few times. The V and J genes are TRBV19 and TRBJ2-1, with 10 bases lining up with TRBD2. The trim removed 1 base at V and 9 bases at J, leaving 9 bases unmatched. Germline loops: CDR1 LNHDA, CDR2 SQIVND (reference sequence). The CDR3 has 16 amino acids. DNA for the CDR3: TGTGCCAGTAGTATAGCAGGAGCGGGGGGGTACGGTGAGCAGTTCTTC. It is translated as CASSIAGAGGYGEQFF.

This chain connects TRBV7-2 to TRBJ2-2; 7 bases line up with TRBD1. Germline V gives CDR1 SGHTA, CDR2 FQGNSA. This CDR3 has 16 amino acids. The V gene end was trimmed by 5 bases and the J gene end by 0 bases; junction bases not matched to a gene: 6. DNA of the CDR3: TGTGCCAGCAGCCGAAGACAGGGCGCGAACACCGGGGAGCTGTTTTTT. Residues: CASSRRQGANTGELFF.

The chain has TRBV4-2 and TRBJ1-2; 7 nucleotides match TRBD1. The germline V gene encodes CDR1 LGHNA and CDR2 YNFKEQ. V was clipped by 3 bases and J by 5 bases; unmatched bases: 6. This CDR3 has 14 amino acids. In DNA, the CDR3 is TGTGCCAGCAGCCAGGGGGGACAGCCTTATGGCTACACCTTC. It codes for CASSQGGQPYGYTF.

This clonotype was seen only a few times. V usage is TRBV20-1 and J usage is TRBJ2-1, with D possibly matching TRBD1 (5 bases). The length of the CDR3 is 13 residues. Germline CDR1 is DFQATT and CDR2 is SNEGSKA (reference sequence). CDR3: CRAGKSSYNEQFF. DNA for the CDR3: TGCAGGGCAGGGAAAAGCTCCTACAATGAGCAGTTCTTC.

The J gene is TRBJ1-1, the V gene TRBV6-5, with D uncertain. Looked up from germline, CDR1 is MNHEY and CDR2 is SVGAGI. This CDR3 is built from 14 residues. Trimming pared 4 bases from V and 4 bases from J, leaving 13 bases between. The CDR3 bases are TGTGCCAGCAGTTTGGGCAGAACCGTCACTGAAGCTTTCTTT. Its translation: CASSLGRTVTEAFF.

The CDR3 loop is CSAQGSSGANVLTF. CDR3 nucleotide sequence: TGCAGCGCACAGGGTTCCTCTGGGGCCAACGTCCTGACTTTC. The chain joins TRBV29-1 to TRBJ2-6; TRBD1 might be the D (6 bases). The CDR3 covers 14 residues. The germline V gene encodes CDR1 SQVTM and CDR2 ANQGSEA. Trimming cost V 7 bases and J 0 bases, with 10 bases left between them.

This clonotype was seen only a few times. The chain couples TRBV28 to TRBJ2-1, with TRBD2 matching 7 bases. Germline V lookup: CDR1 MDHEN, CDR2 SYDVKM. V lost 3 bases to trimming and J lost 0 bases; unmatched junction nucleotides: 8. The CDR3 is 17 amino acids. The CDR3 sequence: CASSLEPGGSSYNEQFF. For the CDR3, the DNA is TGTGCCAGCAGTTTGGAGCCCGGGGGGAGCTCCTACAATGAGCAGTTCTTC.

This clonotype was detected ten times or more. The V and J genes are TRBV5-1 and TRBJ1-6; D unresolved. The V gene's germline CDR1 is SGHRS and CDR2 YFSETQ. This CDR3 region has 16 residues. V was shortened by 0 bases and J by 0 bases, with 7 bases between the two germline ends. The CDR3 protein is CASSLEGSSYNSPLHF. The CDR3 DNA reads as TGCGCCAGCAGCTTGGAAGGGAGCTCCTATAATTCACCCCTCCACTTT.

This clonotype was observed a handful of times. The gene calls are TRBV6-1 and TRBJ2-1, with TRBD2 identical over 10 bases. Per the germline V gene, CDR1 is MNHNS and CDR2 is SASEGT. The CDR3 is 16 amino acids. V shed 3 bases and J 5 bases; nucleotides not matched to a gene: 7. This chain's CDR3 is CASSEIGLAAHNEQFF. CDR3 sequence (DNA): TGTGCCAGCAGTGAGATTGGACTAGCGGCACACAATGAGCAGTTCTTC.

This clonotype was counted many times. V is TRBV5-1 and J is TRBJ2-5; tentative D call: TRBD1 (6 bases). The CDR3 extends over 15 amino acids. V lost 0 bases and J lost 0, with 9 bases in between. CDR1 SGHRS and CDR2 YFSETQ come from the germline V gene. The CDR3 region is CASSLGTVYQETQYF. The CDR3 DNA follows: TGCGCCAGCAGCTTGGGGACAGTGTACCAAGAGACCCAGTACTTC.

The V gene is TRBV18, the J gene TRBJ2-7, with D perhaps TRBD1 (6 bases). The CDR3 contains 15 residues. V was shortened by 3 bases and J by 6 bases, with 18 bases between the two germline ends. The germline CDR1 and CDR2 sequences are KGHSH and LQKENI. CDR3 nucleotide sequence: TGTGCCAGCTCACCTCAGGACAGCCCCTACTCCGAGCAGTACTTC. Translating gives CASSPQDSPYSEQYF.

This clonotype was seen a few times. The chain uses TRBV19 and TRBJ2-1, with D perhaps given as TRBD1 or TRBD2 (5 bases each). Germline CDR1 LNHDA, CDR2 SQIVND (reference sequence). V lost 10 bases, J lost 0 bases, and 10 bases lay in between. This CDR3 spans 13 amino acids. This chain's CDR3 is CATRDGSYNEQFF. The CDR3 DNA reads TGTGCCACCAGGGACGGCTCCTACAATGAGCAGTTCTTC.